The source of this T cell receptor (beta chain) is a study of cytomegalovirus exposure and HLA in healthy donors. The study, taken as a whole, reports: DRB1 had the most TCR associations and HLA-C the fewest, a later analysis found, with rates varying by HLA locus. Reported findings show TCR beta sequences accurately forecast HLA-A and HLA-B alleles in most subjects.

This clone was counted only a few times. Its target is not known. PCR used 60 Vbeta primers and 13 Jbeta primers. Data came from immunoSEQ multiplex PCR; TCRdb stores just in-frame clones and leaves some out. Seen here are 200,000 to 250,000 clones, 70% to 85% observed once, and the top ten hold roughly 0.58%. The CDR3 has 15 residues. Looked up from germline, CDR1 is MNHEY and CDR2 is SVGAGI. V shed 6 bases, J shed 6 bases, and the junction held 11 bases outside the gene matches. This clonotype was obtained from a woman between 35 and 50 years old in good health and CMV-seronegative. This chain links TRBV6-5 with TRBJ2-3, with TRBD1 matching 8 bases. The sample taken for sequencing was PBMCs. Here the CDR3 reads CASRSGTGEGDTQYF. As DNA, the CDR3 is TGTGCCAGCAGGTCCGGGACAGGTGAGGGGGATACGCAGTATTTT.